The rows below give T cell receptor beta chains drawn from one sample of a study of blood T cell repertoires in COVID-19. Produced via immunoSEQ multiplex PCR; TCRdb's table is partial and in-frame only. The sample lists some 320,000 clones, around 87% occurring once. Sequencing used peripheral blood. These receptor sequences come from a woman aged 45-59 years who had recovered from COVID-19. Each CDR3 is given with its conserved first and last residue. D genes are given only for firm matches. Clone sizes are given selectively: once, few, many, or a class where the clone is expanded.

d_call clone_size j_call v_call cdr3_nt cdr3_aa
- - TRBJ1-1 TRBV5-8 TGTGCCAGCAGCTTATATCCGAACACTGAAGCTTTCTTT CASSLYPNTEAFF
- - TRBJ1-4 TRBV28 TGTGCCAGCAGATATACAGGACAGTTTAATGAAAAACTGTTTTTT CASRYTGQFNEKLFF
TRBD1 - TRBJ1-4 TRBV4-2 TGTGCCAGCAGCCAACGACAGGGTGTGAATGAAAAACTGTTTTTT CASSQRQGVNEKLFF
- few TRBJ1-6 TRBV25-1 TGTGCCAGCAGTTTGGTACCCGGTTCACCCCTCCACTTT CASSLVPGSPLHF
- - TRBJ2-7 TRBV2 TGTGCCAGCAGTGATAGGGTAGGGGTTGCCCACGAGCAGTACTTC CASSDRVGVAHEQYF
- - TRBJ2-1 TRBV28 TGTGCCAGCAGTTCCCCCGGAGAATTAAACAATGAGCAGTTCTTC CASSSPGELNNEQFF
- - TRBJ2-1 TRBV4-3 TGCGCCAGCAGCTCAGATCTGGCGGGTGAGCAGTTCTTC CASSSDLAGEQFF
- - TRBJ2-1 TRBV19 TGTGCCAGTAGTACCACCCGGGGGGCTAGCGGACATGAGCAGTTCTTC CASSTTRGASGHEQFF
- - TRBJ2-7 TRBV29-1 TGCAGCGTCCGAGAAACGTACGAGCAGTACTTC CSVRETYEQYF
TRBD1 - TRBJ2-7 TRBV7-2 TGTGCCAGCAGCCCGACGGGACAGTCTTCCTACGAGCAGTACTTC CASSPTGQSSYEQYF
- - TRBJ1-2 TRBV3-1/TRBV3-2 TGTGCCAGCAGCCAAGATCGCCAGGGAAACTATGGCTACACCTTC CASSQDRQGNYGYTF
- - TRBJ2-6 TRBV2 TGTGCCAGCAGTGTCCGCTCTGGGGCCAACGTCCTGACTTTC CASSVRSGANVLTF
- few TRBJ1-5 TRBV6-5 TGTGCCAGCAGTTACTCGAGCGGGAATCAGCCCCAGCATTTT CASSYSSGNQPQHF
TRBD1 - TRBJ1-2 TRBV28 TGTGCCAGCAGGGAGACAGGGGATAACTATGGCTACACCTTC CASRETGDNYGYTF
- - TRBJ1-1 TRBV9 TGTGCCAGCAGCCTCACTGGGAACACTGAAGCTTTCTTT CASSLTGNTEAFF
TRBD2 - TRBJ2-1 TRBV11-3 TGTGCCAGCAGCTTGAGGACTAGCGATTACAATGAGCAGTTCTTC CASSLRTSDYNEQFF
- - TRBJ1-2 TRBV5-1 TGCGCCAGCAACGATCAGGGAGGCACCGGCTACACCTTC CASNDQGGTGYTF
- once TRBJ2-1 TRBV6-5 TGTGCCAGCGGAGTGGATGAGCAGTTCTTC CASGVDEQFF
- few TRBJ1-1 TRBV19 TGTGCCAGTAGTATAGGGGACAAGGGTGCGGCTTTCTTT CASSIGDKGAAFF
- - TRBJ2-3 TRBV24-1 TGTGCCACCAGTGACCCCCTATCGCCCAGCACAGATACGCAGTATTTT CATSDPLSPSTDTQYF
- - TRBJ2-7 TRBV27 TGTGCCAGCAGTCCCTTGGGGGGCGAGCAGTACTTC CASSPLGGEQYF
- - TRBJ1-6 TRBV7-9 TGTGCCAGCAGCGGCGGGGGCGGGGTCTCCTATAATTCACCCCTCCACTTT CASSGGGGVSYNSPLHF
- - TRBJ1-5 TRBV5-6 TGTGCCAGCAGCGGACAGCCAGGGAGCAATCAGCCCCAGCATTTT CASSGQPGSNQPQHF
TRBD1 - TRBJ2-7 TRBV19 TGTGCCAGTAGAACGGGGACAGGCCCCTACGAGCAGTACTTC CASRTGTGPYEQYF
- few TRBJ1-5 TRBV21-1 TGTGCCAGCAGCACACATGTACATTGGCATCATCAGCCCCAGCATTTT CASSTHVHWHHQPQHF
- - TRBJ1-1 TRBV16 TGTGCCAGCAGCCAATCCTACACTGAAGCTTTCTTT CASSQSYTEAFF
- - TRBJ2-5 TRBV7-2 TGTGCCAGCACCAACCGGGACACAGAGACCCAGTACTTC CASTNRDTETQYF
- - TRBJ2-1 TRBV2 TGTGCCAGCAGCTATACGATACATGAGCAGTTCTTC CASSYTIHEQFF
- - TRBJ2-1 TRBV7-8 TGTGCCAGCAGCTTAAAGCCTAATCTTTACAATGAGCAGTTCTTC CASSLKPNLYNEQFF
TRBD2 once TRBJ2-1 TRBV10-3 TGTGCCATCACCAGTCTAGCGGGCAGCTACAATGAGCAGTTCTTC CAITSLAGSYNEQFF
TRBD2 - TRBJ2-1 TRBV27 TGTGCCAGCACCCATGCCCGACTAGCGGGAGGACCGAGGTCCTACAATGAGCAGTTCTTC CASTHARLAGGPRSYNEQFF
TRBD1 - TRBJ1-5 TRBV7-2 TGTGCCAGCAGCTTCAGGGACAGGGAGCAGCATTTT CASSFRDREQHF
TRBD2 - TRBJ2-7 TRBV3-1/TRBV3-2 TGTGCCAGCAGCCAAGAAGGACTAGCGGGGATTTACGAGCAGTACTTC CASSQEGLAGIYEQYF
- once TRBJ2-1 TRBV7-9 TGTGCCAGCAGCTTAGCGGGAGCAGTAAATGAGCAGTTCTTC CASSLAGAVNEQFF
- - TRBJ2-7 TRBV4-3 TGCGCCAGCAGCCAAGGACTGGGTTTAGATTTCCGGGGCGAGCAGTACTTC CASSQGLGLDFRGEQYF
- once TRBJ1-1 TRBV30 TGTGCCTGGAGTGTCTACTCCACTGAAGCTTTCTTT CAWSVYSTEAFF
- - TRBJ1-1 TRBV7-2 TGTGCCAGCAGCTTAGCACAGGGAGGGGCTGAAGCTTTCTTT CASSLAQGGAEAFF
- - TRBJ2-3 TRBV10-2 TGCGCCAGCAGTGATAACGGGGTGGGCACAGATACGCAGTATTTT CASSDNGVGTDTQYF
- - TRBJ1-1 TRBV19 TGTGCCAGTAGTGCAAGACAGGTAATCTTT CASSARQVIF
TRBD1 - TRBJ1-6 TRBV24-1 TGTGCCACCAGTGCCGGGACAGTTGGTTCACCCCTCCACTTT CATSAGTVGSPLHF
- once TRBJ1-5 TRBV28 TGTGCCAGCAGTCCGAGCCCAGGGGAGAGTCAGCCCCAGCATTTT CASSPSPGESQPQHF
TRBD1 - TRBJ1-6 TRBV15 TGTGCCACCAGCAGAGATCGGGGACAGCATTCACCCCTCCACTTT CATSRDRGQHSPLHF